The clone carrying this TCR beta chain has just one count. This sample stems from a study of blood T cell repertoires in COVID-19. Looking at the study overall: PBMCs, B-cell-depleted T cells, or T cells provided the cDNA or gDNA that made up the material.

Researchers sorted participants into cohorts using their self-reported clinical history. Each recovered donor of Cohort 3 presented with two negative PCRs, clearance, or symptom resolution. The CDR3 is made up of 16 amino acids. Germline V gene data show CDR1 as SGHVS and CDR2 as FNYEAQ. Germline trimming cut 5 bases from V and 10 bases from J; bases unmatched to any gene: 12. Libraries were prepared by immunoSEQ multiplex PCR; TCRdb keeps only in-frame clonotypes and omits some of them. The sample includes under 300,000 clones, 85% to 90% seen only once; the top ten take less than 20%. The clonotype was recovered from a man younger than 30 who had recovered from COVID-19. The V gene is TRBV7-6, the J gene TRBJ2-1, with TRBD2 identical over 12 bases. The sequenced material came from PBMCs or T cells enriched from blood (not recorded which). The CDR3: CASSPGTSGRLGEQFF. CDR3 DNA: TGTGCCAGCAGCCCCGGGACTAGCGGGCGGCTTGGGGAGCAGTTCTTC.